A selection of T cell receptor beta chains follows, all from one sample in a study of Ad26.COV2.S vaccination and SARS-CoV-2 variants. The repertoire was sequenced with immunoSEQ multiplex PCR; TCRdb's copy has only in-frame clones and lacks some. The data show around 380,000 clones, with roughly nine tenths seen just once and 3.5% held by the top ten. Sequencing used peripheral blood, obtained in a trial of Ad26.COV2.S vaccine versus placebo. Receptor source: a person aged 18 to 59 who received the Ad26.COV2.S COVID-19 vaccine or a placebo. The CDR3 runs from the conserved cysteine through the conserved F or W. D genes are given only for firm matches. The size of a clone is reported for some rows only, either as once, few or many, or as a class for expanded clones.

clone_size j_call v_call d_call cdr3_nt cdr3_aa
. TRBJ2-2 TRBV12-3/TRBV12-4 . TGTGCCAGCAGCTCGCCCGGCGGGGAGCTGTTTTTT CASSSPGGELFF
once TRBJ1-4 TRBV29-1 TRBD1 TGCAGCGTTGAAGAGGGGACAGAAAATGAAAAACTGTTTTTT CSVEEGTENEKLFF
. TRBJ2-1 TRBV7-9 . TGTGCCAGCAGCTGGACGGCAAGCTCCTACAATGAGCAGTTCTTC CASSWTASSYNEQFF
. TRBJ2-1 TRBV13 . TGTGCCAGCAGCCCGGGACGGAGCTACAATGAGCAGTTCTTC CASSPGRSYNEQFF
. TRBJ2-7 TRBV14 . TGTGCCAGCAGCCAAGTTAGGTCTTTGGGGCGGGAGCAGTACTTC CASSQVRSLGREQYF
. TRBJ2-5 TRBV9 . TGTGCCAGCAGCGTGGGGACGGGAAAAGAGACCCAGTACTTC CASSVGTGKETQYF
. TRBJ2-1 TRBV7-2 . TGTGCCAGCCGAGCCCAACCACAGGGTTTCAATGAGCAGTTCTTC CASRAQPQGFNEQFF
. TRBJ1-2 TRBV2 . TGTGCCAGCAGTGTAGGCAGGGATAATTATGGCTACACCTTC CASSVGRDNYGYTF
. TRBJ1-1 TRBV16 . TGTGCCAGCAGCCAATGGGTAAGGGTGAACACTGAAGCTTTCTTT CASSQWVRVNTEAFF
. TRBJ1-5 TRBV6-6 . TGTGCCAGCAGTTACCGGGCGGGTAATCAGCCCCAGCATTTT CASSYRAGNQPQHF
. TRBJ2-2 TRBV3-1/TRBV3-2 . TGTGCCAGCAGCCAACCCGGGGAGCTGTTTTTT CASSQPGELFF
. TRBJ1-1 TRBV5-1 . TGCGCCAGCAGCCCCGACCAGAACACTGAAGCTTTCTTT CASSPDQNTEAFF
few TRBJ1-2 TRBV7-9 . TGTGCCAGCAGCTTAGCCTGGGGCTACACCTTC CASSLAWGYTF
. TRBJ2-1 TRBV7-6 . TGTGCCAGCAGCTTACCCAGGAGGAGCTCCTACAATGAGCAGTTCTTC CASSLPRRSSYNEQFF
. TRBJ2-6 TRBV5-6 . TGTGCCAGCAGCTCCCCAGGGCTTAGGGGGTCTGGGGCCAACGTCCTGACTTTC CASSSPGLRGSGANVLTF
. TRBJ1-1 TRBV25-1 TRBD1 TGTGCCAGCTGGGACAGGGAGGACACTGAAGCTTTCTTT CASWDREDTEAFF
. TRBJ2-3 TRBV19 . TGTGCCAGTAGTATGGGGCAGTACACAGATACGCAGTATTTT CASSMGQYTDTQYF
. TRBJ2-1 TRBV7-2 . TGTGCCAGCAGCTTTGCTGACTCCTACAATGAGCAGTTCTTC CASSFADSYNEQFF
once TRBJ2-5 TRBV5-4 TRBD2 TGTGCCAGCAGCGCGGGACTAGCGTTGGAGACCCAGTACTTC CASSAGLALETQYF
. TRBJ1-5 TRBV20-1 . TGCAGTGCTAGTATGGGGACTAGCAATCAGCCCCAGCATTTT CSASMGTSNQPQHF
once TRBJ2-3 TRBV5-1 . TGCGCCAGCAGCGAGCGACCTACAGGAGATACGCAGTATTTT CASSERPTGDTQYF
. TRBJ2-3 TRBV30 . TGTGCCTGGAGTGCGCTGACCGGCGTGGTAGATACGCAGTATTTT CAWSALTGVVDTQYF
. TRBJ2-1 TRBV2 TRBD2 TGTGCCAGCAAACCTCTAGCGGGGGGGCTGGGAAATGAGCAGTTCTTC CASKPLAGGLGNEQFF
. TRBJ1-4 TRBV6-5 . TGTGCCAGCAGAAAGGACAGATTTAATGAAAAACTGTTTTTT CASRKDRFNEKLFF
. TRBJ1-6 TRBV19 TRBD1 TGTGCCAGTAGGGACAGGACCTCCTATAATTCACCCCTCCACTTT CASRDRTSYNSPLHF
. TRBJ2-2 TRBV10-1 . TGCGCCAGCCGTCTCCTTCGAGACACCGGGGAGCTGTTTTTT CASRLLRDTGELFF
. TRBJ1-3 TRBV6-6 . TGTGCCATCAGGGGAAGCTCTGGAAACACCATATATTTT CAIRGSSGNTIYF
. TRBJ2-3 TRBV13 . TGTGCCAGCAGCTCCGGACCCCCCACAGATACGCAGTATTTT CASSSGPPTDTQYF
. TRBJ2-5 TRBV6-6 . TGTGCCAGCAGTTCCGCGGAGACCCAGTACTTC CASSSAETQYF
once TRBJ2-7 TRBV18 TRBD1 TGTGCCAGCTCAATTGGACAGGTAGAATACGAGCAGTACTTC CASSIGQVEYEQYF
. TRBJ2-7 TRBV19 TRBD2 TGTGCCAGTAGTAATCTACTAGCGGGGGGCTACGAGCAGTACTTC CASSNLLAGGYEQYF
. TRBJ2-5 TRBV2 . TGTGCCAGCAGTGAAGTAGGAGGCGGGGTTTTGGGCCAAGAGACCCAGTACTTC CASSEVGGGVLGQETQYF
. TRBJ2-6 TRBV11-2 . TGTGCCAGCAGCTCTAGGGGCTTATTCTCTGGGGCCAACGTCCTGACTTTC CASSSRGLFSGANVLTF
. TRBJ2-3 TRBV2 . TGTGCCAGCAGTGCACCCTCTAGCACAGATACGCAGTATTTT CASSAPSSTDTQYF
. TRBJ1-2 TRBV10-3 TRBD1 TGTGCCATCAGTGCGACAGGGGGAGGGGGTCTCTATGGCTACACCTTC CAISATGGGGLYGYTF
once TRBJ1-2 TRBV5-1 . TGCGCCAGCAGACCCCTTCCACAAAACTATGGCTACACCTTC CASRPLPQNYGYTF
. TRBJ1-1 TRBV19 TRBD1 TGTGCCAGTAGTATGGGAACGGACAGGGTCCCTGAAGCTTTCTTT CASSMGTDRVPEAFF
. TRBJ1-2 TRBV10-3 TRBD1 TGTGCCATCAGTGAAAGGACAGGGTCTTCGGATGGCTACACCTTC CAISERTGSSDGYTF
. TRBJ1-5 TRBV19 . TGTGCCAGTAGTGCTTGGGCTGTTGGCAATCAGCCCCAGCATTTT CASSAWAVGNQPQHF
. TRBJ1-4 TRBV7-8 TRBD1 TGTGCCAGCAGCCCAGTGGGACAGGGGGCCGAAAAACTGTTTTTT CASSPVGQGAEKLFF
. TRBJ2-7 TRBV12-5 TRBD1 TGTGCTAGTGGGGGCTATACTGAGGGGGCCGATTCCTACGAGCAGTACTTC CASGGYTEGADSYEQYF
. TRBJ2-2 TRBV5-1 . TGCGCCAGCAGCCTAACGGTAGCGAACACCGGGGAGCTGTTTTTT CASSLTVANTGELFF
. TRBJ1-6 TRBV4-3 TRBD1 TGCGCCAGCAGCCAAGATCAAGGACAGGGAAATTCACCCCTCCACTTT CASSQDQGQGNSPLHF
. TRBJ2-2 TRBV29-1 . TGCAGCGTGCTATGGGAGGAGAACACCGGGGAGCTGTTTTTT CSVLWEENTGELFF
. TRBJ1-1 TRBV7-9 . TGTGCCAGCAGACGGACAGTGAACACTGAAGCTTTCTTT CASRRTVNTEAFF
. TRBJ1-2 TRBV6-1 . TGTGCCAGCAGTGAAATCTTCCTGGGAAAGAACTATGGCTACACCTTC CASSEIFLGKNYGYTF
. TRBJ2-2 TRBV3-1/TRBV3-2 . TGTGCCAGCAGCCGACCCCCCGGGGAGCTGTTTTTT CASSRPPGELFF
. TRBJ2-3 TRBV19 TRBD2 TGTGCCAGTAGTTTAGCGGGAGCTAGCACAGATACGCAGTATTTT CASSLAGASTDTQYF
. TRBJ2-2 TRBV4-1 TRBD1 TGCGCCAGCAGCCACAACCGGGACAGGTACACCGGGGAGCTGTTTTTT CASSHNRDRYTGELFF
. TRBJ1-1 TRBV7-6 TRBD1 TGTGCCAGCAGCCCAGTACAGGGGATGAACACTGAAGCTTTCTTT CASSPVQGMNTEAFF
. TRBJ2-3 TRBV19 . TGTGCCACCAAACCACCTAGCGGCACAGATACGCAGTATTTT CATKPPSGTDTQYF
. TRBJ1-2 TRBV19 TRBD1 TGTGCCAGTAGTACCGGGACAGGGTTAGGTGGCTACACCTTC CASSTGTGLGGYTF